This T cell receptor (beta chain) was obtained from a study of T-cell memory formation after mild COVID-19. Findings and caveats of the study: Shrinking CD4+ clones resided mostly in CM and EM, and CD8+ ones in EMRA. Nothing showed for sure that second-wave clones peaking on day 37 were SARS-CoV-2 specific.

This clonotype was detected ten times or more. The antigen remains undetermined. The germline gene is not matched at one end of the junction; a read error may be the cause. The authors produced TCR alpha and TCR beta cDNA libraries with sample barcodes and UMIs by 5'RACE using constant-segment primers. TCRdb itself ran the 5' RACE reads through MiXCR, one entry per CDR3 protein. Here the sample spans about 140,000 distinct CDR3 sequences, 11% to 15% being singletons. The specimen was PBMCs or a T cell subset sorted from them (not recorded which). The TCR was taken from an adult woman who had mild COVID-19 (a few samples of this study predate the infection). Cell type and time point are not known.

CDR3 in amino acids: CASSLAVPRDSYYGYTF. As DNA, the CDR3 is TGTGCTAGCAGCTTAGCCGTTCCCCGGGACAGCTACTATGGCTACACCTTC. This chain connects TRBV7-7 to TRBJ1-2; TRBD1 agrees at 7 bases. The CDR3 spans 17 residues. Germline-derived CDR1 and CDR2 are SSHAT and FNYEAQ (reference sequence).